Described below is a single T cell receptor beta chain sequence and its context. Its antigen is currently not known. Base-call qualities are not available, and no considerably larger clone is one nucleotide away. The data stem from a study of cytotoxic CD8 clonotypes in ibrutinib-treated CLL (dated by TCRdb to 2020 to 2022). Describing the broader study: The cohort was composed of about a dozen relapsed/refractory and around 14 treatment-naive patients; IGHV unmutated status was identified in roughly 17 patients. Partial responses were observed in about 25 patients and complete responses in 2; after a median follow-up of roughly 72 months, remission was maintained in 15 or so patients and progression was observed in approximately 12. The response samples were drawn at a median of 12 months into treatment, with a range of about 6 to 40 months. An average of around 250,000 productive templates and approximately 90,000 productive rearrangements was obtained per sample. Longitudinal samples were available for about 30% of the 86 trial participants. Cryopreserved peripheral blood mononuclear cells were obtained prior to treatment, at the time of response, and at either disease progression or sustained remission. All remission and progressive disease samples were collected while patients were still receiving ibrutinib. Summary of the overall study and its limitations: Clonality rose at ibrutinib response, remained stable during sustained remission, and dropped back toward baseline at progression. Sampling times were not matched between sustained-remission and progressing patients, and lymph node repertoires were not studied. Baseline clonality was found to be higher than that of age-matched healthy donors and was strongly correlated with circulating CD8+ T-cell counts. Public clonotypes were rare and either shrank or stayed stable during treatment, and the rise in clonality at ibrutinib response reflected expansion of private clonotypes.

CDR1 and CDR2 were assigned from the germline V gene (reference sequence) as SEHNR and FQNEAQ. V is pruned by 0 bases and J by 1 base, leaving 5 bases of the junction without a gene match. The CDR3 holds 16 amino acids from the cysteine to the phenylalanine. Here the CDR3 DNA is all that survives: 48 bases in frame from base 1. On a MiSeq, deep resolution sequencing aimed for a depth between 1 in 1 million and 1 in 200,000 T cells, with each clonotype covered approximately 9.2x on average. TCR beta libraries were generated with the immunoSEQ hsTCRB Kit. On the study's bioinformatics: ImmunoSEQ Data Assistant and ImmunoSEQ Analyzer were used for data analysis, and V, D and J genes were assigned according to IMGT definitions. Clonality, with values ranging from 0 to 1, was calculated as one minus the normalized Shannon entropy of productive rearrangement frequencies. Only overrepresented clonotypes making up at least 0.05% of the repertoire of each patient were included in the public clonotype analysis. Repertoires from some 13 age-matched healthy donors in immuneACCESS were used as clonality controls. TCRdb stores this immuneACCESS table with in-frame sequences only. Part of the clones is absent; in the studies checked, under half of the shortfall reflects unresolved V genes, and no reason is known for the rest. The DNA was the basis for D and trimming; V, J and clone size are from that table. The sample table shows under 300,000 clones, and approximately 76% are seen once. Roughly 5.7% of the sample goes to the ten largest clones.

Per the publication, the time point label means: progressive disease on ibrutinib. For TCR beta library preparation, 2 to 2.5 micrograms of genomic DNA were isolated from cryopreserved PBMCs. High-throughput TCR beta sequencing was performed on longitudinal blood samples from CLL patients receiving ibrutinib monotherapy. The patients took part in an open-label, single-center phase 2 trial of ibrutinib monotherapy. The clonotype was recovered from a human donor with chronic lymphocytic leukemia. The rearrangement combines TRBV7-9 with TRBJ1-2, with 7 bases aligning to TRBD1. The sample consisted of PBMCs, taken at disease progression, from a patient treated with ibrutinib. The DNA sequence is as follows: TGTGCCAGCAGCTTAGCGGGACAGCCTCTTAACTATGGCTACACCTTC. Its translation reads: CASSLAGQPLNYGYTF.